One and the same sample provided the 25 T cell receptor beta chains below, sequenced in a study of CD8 T cells in Susac syndrome. Reverse transcription used roughly 0.45 to 1 ug RNA and random hexamers. One entry per CDR3 protein results from TCRdb running MiXCR on the immunoSEQ multiplex PCR reads. The data contain around 280,000 distinct CDR3 sequences, approximately 81% of them seen just once; the ten biggest clones take up about 0.11%. Material: CD8+ T cells from PBMCs. All receptors derive from a human donor with multiple sclerosis.

The chain joins TRBV6-1 to TRBJ2-3; 8 bases are a match to TRBD2. Trimming cost V 5 bases and J 3 bases; bases outside gene matches: 13. In germline, CDR1 is MNHNS, CDR2 SASEGT. The CDR3 loop spans 17 amino acids. DNA of the CDR3: TGTGCCAGCAGTCTCTTCGCTAGTAGCGGGACTACAGATACGCAGTATTTT. Protein sequence: CASSLFASSGTTDTQYF.

This clonotype was recorded a few times. V gene TRBV6-6 combines with J gene TRBJ2-1; tentatively, D is TRBD1 (6 bases). The germline gives CDR1 MNHNY, CDR2 SVGAGI (reference sequence). V lost 11 bases and J lost 5, with 22 bases in between. The CDR3 covers 15 residues. The CDR3 DNA follows: TGTGCCGGACAGACTAAGGGAAGGGCTCACAATGAGCAGTTCTTC. This sequence encodes CAGQTKGRAHNEQFF.

The chain couples TRBV30 to TRBJ1-2; D unclear. The CDR3 runs 15 residues. Trimming cost V 2 bases and J 0 bases, with 13 bases left between them. The germline CDR1 and CDR2 sequences are GTSNPN and SVGIG (reference sequence). DNA of the CDR3: TGTGCCTGGAGTTACGAGGACGGAGCTAACTATGGCTACACCTTC. Translation gives CAWSYEDGANYGYTF.

This clonotype has just one count. The rearrangement links TRBV5-6 to TRBJ2-1, with D possibly TRBD1 on 6 matching bases. The CDR3 is 15 residues long. Looked up from germline, CDR1 is SGHDT and CDR2 is YYEEEE. V lost 4 bases and J 4 bases, leaving 15 bases between the germline ends. CDR3 in DNA: TGTGCCAGCAGCGGAAGGACAGAGATGTACAATGAGCAGTTCTTC. This gives the protein CASSGRTEMYNEQFF.

The chain uses TRBV24-1 and TRBJ2-3, with 7 positions matching TRBD2. The germline gives CDR1 KGHDR, CDR2 SFDVKD. This CDR3 is 17 amino acids long. The V and J ends lost 5 bases and 0 bases, in that order; junction bases with no gene match: 10. The CDR3 DNA follows: TGTGCCACCAGTGGATCGGGAGGCCCACCTAGCACAGATACGCAGTATTTT. It yields the protein CATSGSGGPPSTDTQYF.

This clonotype came up once. The genes are TRBV20-1 and TRBJ2-1; D gene uncertain. The V and J ends lost 3 bases and 6 bases respectively, with 6 bases between them. The germline gives CDR1 DFQATT, CDR2 SNEGSKA (reference sequence). The length of the CDR3 is 11 residues. This CDR3 reads CSARASNEQFF. DNA for the CDR3: TGCAGTGCTAGGGCTAGCAATGAGCAGTTCTTC.

V usage is TRBV12-3 or TRBV12-4 and J usage is TRBJ2-3; tentatively, D is TRBD2 (5 bases). Trimming removed 3 bases at V and 3 bases at J, with 13 bases between. CDR3 size: 15 residues. The CDR3 region has the DNA TGTGCCAGCAGTTTGCTAGCCGTCCCAACAGATACGCAGTATTTT. This encodes CASSLLAVPTDTQYF.

The CDR3 here is CASSDVEREYDTQYF. The DNA of the CDR3 is TGTGCCAGCAGCGACGTGGAGCGGGAGTACGATACGCAGTATTTT. This chain connects TRBV9 to TRBJ2-3, with 8 bases matching TRBD2. V shed 3 bases and J 6 bases; nucleotides not matched to a gene: 9. In germline, CDR1 is SGDLS, CDR2 YYNGEE. The CDR3 is made up of 15 amino acids.

This clonotype was observed once. The chain employs TRBV7-9 and TRBJ2-3, with 11 bases that match TRBD2. The CDR3 is 15 residues long. Germline V gives CDR1 SEHNR, CDR2 FQNEAQ (reference sequence). V dropped 7 bases and J dropped 6; count of bases not matched to a gene: 9. The CDR3 sequence: CASKRLAGNSDTQYF. Here the CDR3 DNA reads TGTGCCAGCAAGAGACTAGCGGGAAATTCGGATACGCAGTATTTT.

The V and J genes are TRBV4-1 and TRBJ2-1; 10 bases are a match to TRBD2. V lost 2 bases to trimming and J lost 5 bases; unmatched junction nucleotides: 9. This CDR3 comprises 17 residues. CDR1 is MGHRA and CDR2 is YSYEKL in the germline V gene. This chain's CDR3 is CASSQYSGRASDNEQFF. The CDR3 region has the DNA TGCGCCAGCAGCCAATACAGCGGGAGGGCTTCTGACAATGAGCAGTTCTTC.

The chain recombines TRBV12-3 or TRBV12-4 with TRBJ1-1; tentatively, D is TRBD1 (5 bases). The V gene lost 5 bases and the J gene lost 6 bases, with 16 bases spanning the gap. The CDR3 runs 14 residues. CDR3 loop: CASSPIPRGAEAFF. DNA of the CDR3: TGTGCCAGCAGTCCCATCCCCCGGGGGGCTGAAGCTTTCTTT.

The gene calls are TRBV9 and TRBJ2-3, with 7 bases identical to TRBD2. V was pared by 4 bases and J by 5 bases, with 10 bases of the junction left unmatched. Germline V CDR1 and CDR2: SGDLS, YYNGEE. The CDR3 consists of 15 residues. The CDR3: CASSTQSGTLDTQYF. The CDR3 nucleotides are TGTGCCAGCAGCACCCAAAGCGGGACCTTAGATACGCAGTATTTT.

V is TRBV20-1 and J is TRBJ2-1; D might be TRBD1 or TRBD2, each matching 5 bases. The CDR3 length is 20 residues. V lost 2 bases, J lost 5 bases, and 31 bases lay in between. CDR1 and CDR2 (germline): DFQATT, SNEGSKA (reference sequence). The CDR3 coding sequence is TGCAGTGCTAGACCCATAGTGGGACCCCGACCTCATCTACCAAACAATGAGCAGTTCTTC. This encodes CSARPIVGPRPHLPNNEQFF.

This sequence joins TRBV5-1 and TRBJ2-3; the match to TRBD2 covers 12 bases. V gave up 5 bases and J gave up 3 bases; unmatched junction bases: 1. The length of the CDR3 is 14 residues. Germline V gene data show CDR1 as SGHRS and CDR2 as YFSETQ. CDR3 amino acids: CASRLAGGTDTQYF. CDR3 in DNA: TGCGCCAGCAGACTAGCGGGAGGTACAGATACGCAGTATTTT.

The chain links TRBV27 to TRBJ2-3; 8 bases line up with TRBD2. The CDR3 extends over 13 amino acids. Germline V gene sequence: CDR1 MNHEY, CDR2 SMNVEV (reference sequence). J gave up 2 bases and V 11 bases, and 6 bases lay outside the gene matches. Here the CDR3 reads CASWREDTDTQYF. CDR3 sequence (DNA): TGTGCCTCGTGGCGGGAGGACACAGATACGCAGTATTTT.

The V and J genes are TRBV28 and TRBJ2-1; 11 nucleotides agree with TRBD2. In germline, CDR1 is MDHEN, CDR2 SYDVKM. V lost 8 bases, J lost 7 bases, and 4 bases stayed unmatched. The CDR3 covers 13 residues. The CDR3 spells CASGRTSGNEQFF. CDR3 bases: TGTGCCAGCGGTCGGACTAGCGGGAATGAGCAGTTCTTC.

On this clonotype: A junction boundary mismatches the germline segment, possibly from a read error. The gene calls are TRBV7-7 and TRBJ2-2, with 10 bases matching TRBD2. Germline lookup yields CDR1 SSHAT and CDR2 FNYEAQ (reference sequence). This CDR3 spans 18 amino acids. CDR3 coding DNA: TGTGCTAGCAGCTTAGAGGTCAGCGGGAGGGCCGGGACCGGGGAGCTGTTTTTT. This translates into CASSLEVSGRAGTGELFF.

The chain recombines TRBV19 with TRBJ2-1; D is perhaps TRBD1 or TRBD2 (5 bases each). Trimming shortened V by 5 bases and J by 4 bases, and 15 bases separated the two germline ends. This CDR3 comprises 15 residues. Per the germline V gene, CDR1 is LNHDA and CDR2 is SQIVND (reference sequence). This chain's CDR3 is CASSPEGRTYNEQFF. CDR3 coding DNA: TGTGCCAGTAGTCCAGAGGGACGCACGTACAATGAGCAGTTCTTC.

V usage is TRBV27 and J usage is TRBJ1-2; the D gene is possibly TRBD1 (6 bases). Looked up from germline, CDR1 is MNHEY and CDR2 is SMNVEV (reference sequence). With 5 bases removed from V and 3 bases from J, the gap between germline ends came to 22 bases. This CDR3 is 17 amino acids long. DNA of the CDR3: TGTGCCAGCAGTCCTAACGACAGGCCCCCCGGCTACTATGGCTACACCTTC. Encoded protein: CASSPNDRPPGYYGYTF.

This rearrangement joins TRBV28 to TRBJ2-1; D call uncertain. Germline V gene sequence: CDR1 MDHEN, CDR2 SYDVKM. The CDR3 sequence is 15 residues long. Trimming shortened V by 8 bases and J by 2 bases, and 16 bases separated the two germline ends. The CDR3: CASLPLERPYNEQFF. The CDR3 nucleotides read TGTGCCAGCCTCCCTCTGGAGCGACCCTACAATGAGCAGTTCTTC.

Note on this clonotype: One end of the junction is discordant with germline, which a read error may explain. The V gene is TRBV12-3 or TRBV12-4, the J gene TRBJ2-1, with D maybe TRBD1 (6 bases). The CDR3 length is 14 residues. The CDR3 region has the DNA TGTGCCAGCAGTTTAGCGGGGTTCAGGGGCCGGTCGATCTTC. Amino acid sequence: CASSLAGFRGRSIF.

The gene calls are TRBV7-9 and TRBJ2-7, with 7 nucleotides matching TRBD1. The CDR3 is 13 residues long. Germline V gives CDR1 SEHNR, CDR2 FQNEAQ (reference sequence). V trimming: 8 bases; J trimming: 3 bases; junction bases outside the gene matches: 7. DNA of the CDR3: TGTGCCAGCGGCAGACAGGGAGTCTACGAGCAGTACTTC. Its protein product is CASGRQGVYEQYF.

This clonotype was observed once. This rearrangement joins TRBV27 to TRBJ1-5, with no clear D. CDR1 is MNHEY, CDR2 SMNVEV, per germline (reference sequence). This CDR3 spans 14 amino acids. V was pared by 1 base and J by 5 bases, with 9 bases between. CDR3 protein: CASSLWAGDQPQHF. The CDR3 coding sequence is TGTGCCAGCAGTTTATGGGCTGGCGATCAGCCCCAGCATTTT.

The chain recombines TRBV9 with TRBJ1-2; weak D call: TRBD1 (5 bases). CDR3 length: 12 amino acids. The germline gives CDR1 SGDLS, CDR2 YYNGEE. Trimming pared 6 bases from V and 8 bases from J, leaving 14 bases between. Written as DNA, the CDR3 is TGTGCCAGCAATTCCAGGGCAGACGGCTACACCTTC. Translating it yields CASNSRADGYTF.

J is TRBJ1-2 and V is TRBV10-3; TRBD1 is a possible D gene (5 bases). Germline V gives CDR1 ENHRY, CDR2 SYGVKD. The CDR3 sequence is 15 residues long. V was trimmed by 8 bases and J by 4 bases, leaving 20 bases between them. The CDR3: CAIWQGEGPVYGYTF. CDR3 sequence (DNA): TGTGCCATCTGGCAGGGTGAGGGACCCGTCTATGGCTACACCTTC.